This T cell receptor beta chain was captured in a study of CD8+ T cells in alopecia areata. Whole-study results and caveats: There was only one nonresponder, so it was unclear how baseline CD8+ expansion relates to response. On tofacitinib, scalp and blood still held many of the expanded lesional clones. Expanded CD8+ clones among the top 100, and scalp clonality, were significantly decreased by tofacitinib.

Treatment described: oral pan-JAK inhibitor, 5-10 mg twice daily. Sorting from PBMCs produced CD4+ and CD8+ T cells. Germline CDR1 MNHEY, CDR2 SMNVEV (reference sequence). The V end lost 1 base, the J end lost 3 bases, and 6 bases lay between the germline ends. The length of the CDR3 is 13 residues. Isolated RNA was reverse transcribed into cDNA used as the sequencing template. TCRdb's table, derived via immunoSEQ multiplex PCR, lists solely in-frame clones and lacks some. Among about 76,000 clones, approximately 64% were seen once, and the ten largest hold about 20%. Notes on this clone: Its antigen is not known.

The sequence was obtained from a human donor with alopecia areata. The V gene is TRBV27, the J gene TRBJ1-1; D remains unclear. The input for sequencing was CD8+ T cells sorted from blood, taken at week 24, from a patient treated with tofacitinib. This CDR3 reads CASSLLSDTEAFF. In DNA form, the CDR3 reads TGTGCCAGCAGTTTATTGTCGGACACTGAAGCTTTCTTT.